This TCR beta chain was sequenced in a study of beta chain features in type 1 diabetes. As regards this clone: As yet, its antigen is unknown.

The study reverse transcribed the entire isolated RNA, so it sequenced expressed TCRB transcripts. Naive, central memory and regulatory T cell samples yielded around 3.5 million reads on average. Data came from immunoSEQ multiplex PCR; TCRdb stores just in-frame clones and leaves some out. The table includes some 350,000 clones, about 13% detected once. The CDR3 runs 13 residues. Germline-derived CDR1 and CDR2 are MNHNY and SVGAGI (reference sequence). V shed 6 bases and J shed 1 base, with 9 bases lying between them. Study observations and caveats: Among patients with Type 1 diabetes, TCRB CDR3s were moderately but significantly shorter in every one of the four CD4+ subsets. Individuals with type 1 diabetes displayed fewer insertions and more deletions at VDJ junctions.

The V and J genes are TRBV6-6 and TRBJ1-1, with a weak D call TRBD1 (5 bases). Sequenced sample: naive CD4+ T cells from blood. This receptor was taken from a woman aged 18-29 years with type 1 diabetes. In DNA, the CDR3 is TGTGCCAGCAGCCGGACAAGGAACACTGAAGCTTTCTTT. Residues: CASSRTRNTEAFF.